The rows below give T cell receptor beta chains drawn from one sample of a study of blood T cells in healthy people across ages. Using its own MiXCR run on the 5' RACE reads, TCRdb lists one record per CDR3 protein. Seen here are hundreds of thousands of distinct CDR3 sequences, roughly 31% observed once, and the top ten hold about a sixth. Material for sequencing was blood. The receptors here all came from a woman aged 80 or older in good health. Each CDR3 is given with its conserved first and last residue. D genes are given only for firm matches. Clone size is stated in some rows and not others, as once, few, many or a class when expanded.

j_call clone_size v_call d_call cdr3_nt cdr3_aa
TRBJ2-3 many TRBV12-3/TRBV12-4 NA TGTGCCAGCAGTTTACTGGGAGGTACGCAGTATTTT CASSLLGGTQYF
TRBJ2-1 many TRBV5-1 NA TGCGCCAGCAGCTATAGACAGGCCCGGAATGAGCAGTTCTTC CASSYRQARNEQFF
TRBJ2-7 many TRBV6-5 TRBD1 TGTGCCAGCAGTTACGGTGGGACAGGGCTATACGAGCAGTACTTC CASSYGGTGLYEQYF
TRBJ2-7 NA TRBV20-1 TRBD1 TGCAGTTACAGGGGGGACCCCTACAATGAGCAGTACTTC CSYRGDPYNEQYF
TRBJ2-3 many TRBV20-1 TRBD2 TGCAGTGCTAGCTCCGGGACTAGCAGTTCAGATACGCAGTATTTT CSASSGTSSSDTQYF
TRBJ2-5 many TRBV3-1 NA TGTGCCAGCAGCCAAGCTACCAGCTACAATGAGCAGTACTTC CASSQATSYNEQYF
TRBJ2-1 NA TRBV7-2 NA TGTGCCAGCGGTACCTTGGGCGTCGCCTACAATGAGCAGTTCTTC CASGTLGVAYNEQFF
TRBJ1-1 few TRBV18 TRBD1 TGTGCCAGCTCACCAGTGGGACAGGGGACTCATTTTCTGACTGAAGCTTTCTTT CASSPVGQGTHFLTEAFF
TRBJ2-5 NA TRBV7-2 TRBD2 TGTGCCAGCAGCTTTTTAGCGGGAGGAGAGGGGACCCAGTACTTC CASSFLAGGEGTQYF
TRBJ2-2 few TRBV13 NA TGTGCCAGCAGCCCGAATTCCGGGGAGCTGTTTTTT CASSPNSGELFF
TRBJ2-5 NA TRBV7-2 TRBD2 TGTGCCAGCAGCCTTGACGGGACGGGGGGGCCGGAAGAGACCCAGTACTTC CASSLDGTGGPEETQYF
TRBJ1-1 NA TRBV5-1 NA TGCGCCAGCCAGAAAGGACGGATGAACACTGAAGCTTTCTTT CASQKGRMNTEAFF
TRBJ2-7 NA TRBV7-2 NA TGTGCCAGCAGCTCGGACCGCGGGGTGAGCGGCTACAATGAGCAGTACTTC CASSSDRGVSGYNEQYF
TRBJ1-5 NA TRBV30 NA TGTGCCTGGGGTGGACAGAATAGCAATCAGCCCCAGCATTTT CAWGGQNSNQPQHF
TRBJ2-3 NA TRBV20-1 TRBD1 TGCAGTGCTGACTCCGGGACAGGGACTGATACGCAGTATTTT CSADSGTGTDTQYF
TRBJ2-7 NA TRBV7-2 TRBD2 TGTGCCAACAGCTTAGGGGCCCTAGCGGGCTACGAGCAGTACTTC CANSLGALAGYEQYF
TRBJ2-3 many TRBV20-1 NA TGCAGTGCTATACAGTTGGGGGGGGCCTTATCAGATACGCAGTATTTT CSAIQLGGALSDTQYF
TRBJ2-5 NA TRBV6-6 NA TGTGCCAGCAGCTCCCCGGGACTGTCGAGTGAAACCCAGTACTTC CASSSPGLSSETQYF
TRBJ2-2 few TRBV25-1 NA TGTGCCAGCAGTGGGGGGTGGAACACCGGGGAGCTGTTTTTT CASSGGWNTGELFF
TRBJ2-1 many TRBV5-1 NA TGCGCCAGCAGGGCGGGGACTCCCTCCTACAATGAGCAGTTCTTC CASRAGTPSYNEQFF